These 6 T cell receptor beta chains share one sample of origin, sequenced in a study of blood T cell repertoires in COVID-19. Profiling relied on immunoSEQ multiplex PCR, and the TCRdb table lists in-frame clones only, not all of them. The sample carries tens of thousands of clones, around 92% recorded once. Sequenced input: peripheral blood. These receptors were taken from a human donor in a cohort sampled during active COVID-19.

The rearrangement joins TRBV28 to TRBJ1-5; D gene ambiguous. CDR3 size: 15 residues. V was shortened by 7 bases and J by 6 bases, with 19 bases between the two germline ends. CDR1 and CDR2 from the germline V gene are MDHEN and SYDVKM. The CDR3 DNA sequence: TGTGCCAGCATCCCTGTAACAGCCGCTCGTCAGCCCCAGCATTTT. This translates into CASIPVTAARQPQHF.

The chain recombines TRBV10-3 with TRBJ2-7, with D perhaps TRBD1 (6 bases). Trimming stripped 10 bases from V and 4 bases from J, with 29 bases between. CDR3 size: 17 residues. The germline V gene has CDR1 ENHRY and CDR2 SYGVKD. CDR3 sequence reads: CATSSPGTSPPVYEQYF. CDR3 nucleotides: TGTGCCACATCCTCCCCAGGGACAAGTCCTCCAGTTTACGAGCAGTACTTC.

This clone was picked up one time. Germline and junction disagree at one end, which may indicate a read error. Other DNA sequences within the sample encode an identical CDR3. The chain combines TRBV4-1 with TRBJ2-1; the D gene is possibly TRBD2 (6 bases). This CDR3 region has 15 residues. Germline V gene data show CDR1 as MGHRA and CDR2 as YSYEKL. The CDR3 DNA reads as TGCGCCAGCAGCCAAGATTTCGGGAGCTGGAATGAACAGTTCTTC. It codes for CASSQDFGSWNEQFF.

The chain couples TRBV18 to TRBJ1-6; no clear D gene. The CDR3 totals 15 residues. Per germline, CDR1 KGHSH and CDR2 LQKENI. V lost 2 bases and J 6 bases, leaving 11 bases between the germline ends. The CDR3 here is CASSPGRPSNSPLHF. DNA of the CDR3: TGTGCCAGCTCACCAGGGCGACCTTCTAATTCACCCCTCCACTTT.

The chain links TRBV27 to TRBJ2-1, with unresolved D. Trimming took off 7 bases at V and 6 bases at J, with 7 bases between the two ends. The CDR3 is 11 residues long. Germline V lookup: CDR1 MNHEY, CDR2 SMNVEV (reference sequence). CDR3 DNA sequence: TGTGCCAGCATAGAGTTCAATGAGCAGTTCTTC. It translates to CASIEFNEQFF.

The genes are TRBV6-2 or TRBV6-3 and TRBJ1-5, with TRBD1 matching over 9 bases. The CDR3 runs 15 residues. V gave up 4 bases and J gave up 7 bases; unmatched junction bases: 8. Germline values: CDR1 MNHEY, CDR2 SVGEGT. This CDR3 is CASSSADRGGQPQHF. The CDR3 DNA reads as TGTGCCAGCAGTTCTGCGGACAGGGGAGGCCAGCCCCAGCATTTT.